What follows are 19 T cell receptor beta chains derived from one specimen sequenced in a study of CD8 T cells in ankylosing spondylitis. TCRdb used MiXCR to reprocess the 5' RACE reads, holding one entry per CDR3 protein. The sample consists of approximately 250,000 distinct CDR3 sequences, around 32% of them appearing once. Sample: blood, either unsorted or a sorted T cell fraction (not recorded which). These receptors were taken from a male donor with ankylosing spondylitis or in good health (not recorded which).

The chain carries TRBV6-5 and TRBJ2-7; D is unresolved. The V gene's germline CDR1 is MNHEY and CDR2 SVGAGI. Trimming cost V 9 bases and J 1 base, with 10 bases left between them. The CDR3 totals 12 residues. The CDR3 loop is CASPFGSYEQYF. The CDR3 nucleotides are TGTGCCAGTCCCTTCGGATCCTACGAGCAGTACTTC.

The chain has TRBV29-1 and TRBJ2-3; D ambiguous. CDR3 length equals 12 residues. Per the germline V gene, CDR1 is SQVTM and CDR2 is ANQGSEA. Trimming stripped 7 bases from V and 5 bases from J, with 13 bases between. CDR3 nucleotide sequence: TGCAGCGCTGCACGGGTAGAAGATACGCAGTATTTT. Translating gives CSAARVEDTQYF.

CDR3 in amino acids: CASSRSGQGALSPTGELFF. CDR3 nucleotide sequence: TGCGCCAGCAGCCGATCGGGACAGGGGGCGCTTAGCCCCACCGGGGAGCTGTTTTTT. The rearrangement joins TRBV5-1 to TRBJ2-2; TRBD1 matches at 12 bases. The J segment lost 4 bases and the V segment lost 4 bases, leaving 14 bases of the junction unmatched. Germline V gives CDR1 SGHRS, CDR2 YFSETQ. The CDR3 is made up of 19 amino acids.

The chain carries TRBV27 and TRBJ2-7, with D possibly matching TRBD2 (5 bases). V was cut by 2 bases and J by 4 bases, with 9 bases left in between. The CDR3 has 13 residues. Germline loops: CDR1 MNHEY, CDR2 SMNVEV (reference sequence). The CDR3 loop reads CASSLGSFYEQYF. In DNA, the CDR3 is TGTGCCAGCAGTTTAGGGAGCTTTTACGAGCAGTACTTC.

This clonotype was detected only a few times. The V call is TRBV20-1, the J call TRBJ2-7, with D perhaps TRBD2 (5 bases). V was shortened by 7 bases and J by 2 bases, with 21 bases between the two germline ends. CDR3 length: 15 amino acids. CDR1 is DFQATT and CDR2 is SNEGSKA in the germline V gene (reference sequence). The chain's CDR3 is CSVETPGLVTYEQYF. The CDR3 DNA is TGCAGTGTTGAGACGCCAGGACTCGTAACCTACGAGCAGTACTTC.

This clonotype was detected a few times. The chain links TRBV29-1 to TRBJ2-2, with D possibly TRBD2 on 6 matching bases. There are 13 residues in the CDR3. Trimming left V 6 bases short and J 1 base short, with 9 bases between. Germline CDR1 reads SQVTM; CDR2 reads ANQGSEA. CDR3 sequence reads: CSVEGLNTGELFF. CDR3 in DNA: TGCAGCGTGGAGGGGCTGAACACCGGGGAGCTGTTTTTT.

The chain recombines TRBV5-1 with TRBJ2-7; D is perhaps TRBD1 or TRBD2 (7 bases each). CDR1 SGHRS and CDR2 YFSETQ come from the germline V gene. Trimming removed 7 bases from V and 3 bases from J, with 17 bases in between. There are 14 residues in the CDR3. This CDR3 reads CASGYTGDYYEQYF. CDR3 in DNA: TGCGCCAGCGGCTATACAGGGGACTACTACGAGCAGTACTTC.

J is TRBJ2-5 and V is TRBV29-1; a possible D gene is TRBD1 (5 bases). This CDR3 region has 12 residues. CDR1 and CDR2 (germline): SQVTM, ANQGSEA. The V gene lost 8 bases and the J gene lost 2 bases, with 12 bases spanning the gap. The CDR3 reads CSLGQGQETQYF. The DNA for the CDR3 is TGCAGCCTTGGCCAGGGACAAGAGACCCAGTACTTC. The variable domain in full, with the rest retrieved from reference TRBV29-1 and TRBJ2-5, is SAVISQKPSRDICQRGTSLTIQCQVDSQVTMMFWYRQQPGQSLTLIATANQGSEATYESGFVIDKFPISRPNLTFSTLTVSNMSPEDSSIYLCSLGQGQETQYFGPGTRLLVL.

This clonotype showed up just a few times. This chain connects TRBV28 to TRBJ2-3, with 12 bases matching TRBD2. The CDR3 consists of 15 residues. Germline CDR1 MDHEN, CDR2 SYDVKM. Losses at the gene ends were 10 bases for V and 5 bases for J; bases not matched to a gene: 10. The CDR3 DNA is TGTGCCACAACACTAGCGGGGGGACCACAAGATACGCAGTATTTT. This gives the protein CATTLAGGPQDTQYF.

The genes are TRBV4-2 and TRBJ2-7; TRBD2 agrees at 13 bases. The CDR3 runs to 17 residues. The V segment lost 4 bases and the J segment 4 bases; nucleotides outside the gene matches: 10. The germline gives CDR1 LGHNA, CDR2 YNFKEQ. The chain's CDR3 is CASSPTSGGARSYEQYF. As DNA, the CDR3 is TGTGCCAGCAGCCCTACTAGCGGGGGGGCCAGGTCATACGAGCAGTACTTC.

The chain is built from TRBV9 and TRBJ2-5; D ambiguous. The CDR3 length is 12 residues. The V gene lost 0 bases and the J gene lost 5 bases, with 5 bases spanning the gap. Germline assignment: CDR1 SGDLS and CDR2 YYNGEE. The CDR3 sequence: CASSVAEETQYF. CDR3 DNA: TGTGCCAGCAGCGTAGCTGAGGAGACCCAGTACTTC.

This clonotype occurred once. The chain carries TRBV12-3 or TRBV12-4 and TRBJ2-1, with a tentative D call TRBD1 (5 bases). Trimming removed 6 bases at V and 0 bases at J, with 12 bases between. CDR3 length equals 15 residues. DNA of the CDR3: TGTGCCAGCAGCCCAGGGTTTTCCTCCTACAATGAGCAGTTCTTC. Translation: CASSPGFSSYNEQFF.

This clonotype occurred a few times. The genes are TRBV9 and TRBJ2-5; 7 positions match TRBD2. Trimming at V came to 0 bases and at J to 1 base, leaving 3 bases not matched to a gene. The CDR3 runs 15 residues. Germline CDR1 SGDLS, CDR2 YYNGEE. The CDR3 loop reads CASSVGGGSQETQYF. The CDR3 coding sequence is TGTGCCAGCAGCGTAGGGGGAGGGAGCCAAGAGACCCAGTACTTC.

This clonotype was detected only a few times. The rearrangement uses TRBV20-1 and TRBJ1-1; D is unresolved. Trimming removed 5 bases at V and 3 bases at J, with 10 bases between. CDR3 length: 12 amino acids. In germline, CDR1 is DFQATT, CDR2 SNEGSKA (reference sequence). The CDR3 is CSAAQEYTEAFF. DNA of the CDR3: TGCAGTGCTGCCCAAGAGTACACTGAAGCTTTCTTT.

The chain's CDR3 is CSAPVLPPDTQYF. The CDR3 bases are TGCAGTGCTCCAGTTCTCCCTCCAGATACGCAGTATTTT. The rearrangement links TRBV20-1 to TRBJ2-3; D unclear. This CDR3 is built from 13 residues. The germline V and J ends were trimmed by 5 bases and 4 bases, with 13 bases remaining between them. Germline-derived CDR1 and CDR2 are DFQATT and SNEGSKA (reference sequence).

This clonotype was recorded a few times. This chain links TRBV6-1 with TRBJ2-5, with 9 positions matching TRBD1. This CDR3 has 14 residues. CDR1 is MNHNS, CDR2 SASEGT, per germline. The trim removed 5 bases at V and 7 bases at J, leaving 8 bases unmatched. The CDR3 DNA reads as TGTGCCAGCAGTCCCGGACAGGGGACGGGGACCCAGTACTTC. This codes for CASSPGQGTGTQYF.

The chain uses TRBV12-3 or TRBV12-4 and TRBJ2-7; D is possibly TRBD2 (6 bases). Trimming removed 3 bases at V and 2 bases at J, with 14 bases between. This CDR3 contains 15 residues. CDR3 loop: CASSFFGGATYEQYF. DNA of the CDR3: TGTGCCAGCAGTTTCTTTGGCGGGGCCACCTACGAGCAGTACTTC.

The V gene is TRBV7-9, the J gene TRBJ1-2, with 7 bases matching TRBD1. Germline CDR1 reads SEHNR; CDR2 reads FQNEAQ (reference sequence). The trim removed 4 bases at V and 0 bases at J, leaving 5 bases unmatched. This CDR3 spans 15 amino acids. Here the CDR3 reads CASSSTGVTNYGYTF. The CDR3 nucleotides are TGTGCCAGCAGCTCCACAGGGGTAACTAACTATGGCTACACCTTC.

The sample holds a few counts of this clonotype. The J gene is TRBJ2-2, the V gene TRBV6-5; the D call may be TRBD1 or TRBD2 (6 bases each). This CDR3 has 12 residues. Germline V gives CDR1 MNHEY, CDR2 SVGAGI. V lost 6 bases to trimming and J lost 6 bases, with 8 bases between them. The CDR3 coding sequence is TGTGCCAGCAGGGAGGGGGCCGGGGAGCTGTTTTTT. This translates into CASREGAGELFF.